The sequence of this T cell receptor (beta chain) was determined in a study of technical replicates of blood from a few donors. Germline V gene data show CDR1 as MNHEY and CDR2 as SVGAGI. This CDR3 is built from 13 residues. The trim removed 10 bases at V and 6 bases at J, leaving 8 bases unmatched. TCRdb's copy holds only in-frame clones and misses some; the assay was immunoSEQ multiplex PCR. Here the sample spans under 100,000 clones, 90% to 97% being singletons. The chain couples TRBV6-5 to TRBJ1-2; TRBD1 matches 10 bases. This clonotype originated in a human donor in good health. Material for sequencing was T cells isolated from PBMCs. CDR3 sequence: CATFGTGVDGYTF. The CDR3, as DNA: TGTGCCACCTTCGGGACAGGGGTCGATGGCTACACCTTC.